This is a list of T cell receptor beta chains from one sample in a study of T cell changes during pregnancy in multiple sclerosis. The repertoire was sequenced with immunoSEQ multiplex PCR; TCRdb's copy has only in-frame clones and lacks some. There are about 50,000 clones in the sample; approximately 93% occur only once, and around 0.31% lies in the top ten. The sample was CD4+ T cells from peripheral blood mononuclear cells, taken in the third trimester of pregnancy. These receptors all stem from a female donor with multiple sclerosis, enrolled in a pregnancy study. Both conserved end residues are part of each CDR3. The order of the fields is J gene, D gene, CDR3 length, V gene, clone size, CDR3 protein, CDR3 DNA. D genes are given only for firm matches. A row's size may be missing; if present it is once, few, many or a size class.

>TRBJ2-4|-|15|TRBV4-1|-
CASSHPGQSKNIQYF
TGCGCCAGCAGCCACCCCGGACAGAGCAAAAACATTCAGTACTTC
>TRBJ2-2|-|15|TRBV27|-
CASRTTGANTGELFF
TGTGCCAGCAGAACGACGGGGGCGAACACCGGGGAGCTGTTTTTT
>TRBJ1-1|TRBD1|15|TRBV10-3|-
CASTAGGLRNTEAFF
TGTGCCAGTACGGCAGGGGGCTTGCGGAACACTGAAGCTTTCTTT
>TRBJ2-7|-|13|TRBV15|-
CATSRDLGAEQYF
TGTGCCACCAGCAGAGATTTGGGGGCCGAGCAGTACTTC
>TRBJ2-2|TRBD2|17|TRBV5-1|-
CASSLSSGRARPGELFF
TGCGCCAGCAGCTTGAGTAGCGGGAGGGCCCGTCCCGGGGAGCTGTTTTTT
>TRBJ2-1|TRBD2|16|TRBV27|-
CASSLPTSWGYNEQFF
TGTGCCAGCAGTTTACCGACTAGCTGGGGGTACAATGAGCAGTTCTTC
>TRBJ2-6|TRBD2|18|TRBV19|-
CASQRRLAGVTGANVLTF
TGTGCCAGTCAGAGAAGACTAGCGGGAGTAACGGGGGCCAACGTCCTGACTTTC
>TRBJ2-6|TRBD2|15|TRBV30|-
CAWGLAGSGANVLTF
TGTGCCTGGGGCTTAGCGGGAAGCGGGGCCAACGTCCTGACTTTC
>TRBJ2-5|-|14|TRBV14|-
CASSQGARSETQYF
TGTGCCAGCAGCCAGGGGGCGAGGAGTGAGACCCAGTACTTC
>TRBJ1-4|TRBD1|15|TRBV30|once
CAWSGGTGQREKLFF
TGTGCCTGGAGTGGCGGGACAGGTCAGCGAGAAAAACTGTTTTTT
>TRBJ2-2|-|15|TRBV4-1|-
CASSQESALAGELFF
TGCGCCAGCAGCCAAGAGTCTGCCCTAGCCGGGGAGCTGTTTTTT
>TRBJ1-5|-|15|TRBV10-3|-
CAISDNSSPVQPQHF
TGTGCCATCAGTGACAATAGCTCCCCGGTTCAGCCCCAGCATTTT
>TRBJ1-1|-|13|TRBV29-1|-
CSVEAQVNTEAFF
TGCAGCGTTGAGGCCCAGGTGAACACTGAAGCTTTCTTT
>TRBJ2-1|-|16|TRBV19|-
CASSIVGGGRRHEQFF
TGTGCCAGTAGTATAGTTGGAGGGGGCCGTAGGCATGAGCAGTTCTTC
>TRBJ2-7|-|13|TRBV30|-
CARSIGQSYEQYF
TGTGCCCGGAGTATTGGACAGAGCTACGAGCAGTACTTC
>TRBJ2-6|-|16|TRBV18|-
CASSRLGDGGANVLTF
TGTGCCAGCTCAAGGTTAGGGGATGGCGGGGCCAACGTCCTGACTTTC
>TRBJ2-2|-|14|TRBV15|-
CATSGLANTGELFF
TGTGCCACCAGCGGGCTGGCGAACACCGGGGAGCTGTTTTTT
>TRBJ1-5|-|14|TRBV10-3|few
CAISESWGTQPQHF
TGTGCCATCAGTGAGTCGTGGGGCACTCAGCCCCAGCATTTT
>TRBJ1-6|-|13|TRBV19|few
CASSIAIGVPLHF
TGTGCCAGTAGTATCGCGATCGGTGTACCCCTCCACTTT
>TRBJ1-2|TRBD1|16|TRBV5-4|-
CASSQAGTGGNYGYTF
TGTGCCAGCAGTCAGGCCGGGACAGGGGGTAACTATGGCTACACCTTC
>TRBJ2-7|TRBD1|16|TRBV4-3|-
CASSQQTGTVSYEQYF
TGCGCCAGCAGCCAACAAACCGGGACAGTCTCCTACGAGCAGTACTTC
>TRBJ2-7|-|11|TRBV20-1|-
CSALRSLEQYF
TGCAGTGCCCTCCGGTCTTTAGAGCAGTACTTC
>TRBJ2-7|TRBD1|14|TRBV6-1|-
CASKTGTGSYEQYF
TGTGCCAGCAAGACCGGGACAGGCTCCTACGAGCAGTACTTC
>TRBJ2-1|-|12|TRBV5-5|-
CASSLYPNEQFF
TGTGCCAGCAGCTTGTATCCCAATGAGCAGTTCTTC
>TRBJ2-7|TRBD2|16|TRBV5-1|-
CASAEGTSGRAYEQYF
TGCGCCAGCGCCGAAGGGACTAGCGGGAGAGCCTACGAGCAGTACTTC
>TRBJ2-5|TRBD2|12|TRBV5-4|-
CASMGEGETQYF
TGTGCCAGCATGGGGGAGGGAGAGACCCAGTACTTC
>TRBJ2-1|-|18|TRBV18|-
CASSPRAQGVVSYNEQFF
TGTGCCAGCTCACCGCGAGCCCAGGGCGTCGTCTCCTACAATGAGCAGTTCTTC
>TRBJ1-6|-|12|TRBV6-6|-
CASSQLNSPLHF
TGTGCCAGCAGTCAACTTAATTCACCCCTCCACTTT
>TRBJ2-1|TRBD2|17|TRBV9|-
CASSVSTGTSGFYEQFF
TGTGCCAGCAGCGTATCAACCGGGACTAGCGGGTTTTATGAGCAGTTCTTC
>TRBJ1-4|TRBD1|14|TRBV28|-
CASSFGQGREKLFF
TGTGCCAGCAGTTTCGGACAGGGACGGGAAAAACTGTTTTTT
>TRBJ1-6|-|15|TRBV7-9|once
CASGEMDSLDSPLHF
TGTGCCAGCGGAGAAATGGACAGTTTGGATTCACCCCTCCACTTT
>TRBJ2-2|TRBD2|16|TRBV9|-
CASSAPTSGRSGELFF
TGTGCCAGCAGCGCCCCCACTAGCGGGAGGTCCGGGGAGCTGTTTTTT
>TRBJ2-1|-|14|TRBV30|-
CAWSLQARMNEQFF
TGTGCCTGGAGTCTACAGGCGAGGATGAATGAGCAGTTCTTC
>TRBJ1-1|-|12|TRBV2|-
CASNPGNTEAFF
TGTGCCAGCAACCCGGGGAACACTGAAGCTTTCTTT
>TRBJ1-4|-|14|TRBV7-9|few
CASSPGAGNEKLFF
TGTGCCAGCAGTCCCGGAGCTGGTAATGAAAAACTGTTTTTT
>TRBJ1-2|TRBD1|15|TRBV7-8|-
CASSLAGDRAQGYTF
TGTGCCAGCAGCTTAGCGGGGGACAGGGCTCAAGGCTACACCTTC
>TRBJ2-1|TRBD2|15|TRBV5-6|-
CASSGTGLADNEQFF
TGTGCCAGCAGCGGAACGGGACTAGCGGACAATGAGCAGTTCTTC
>TRBJ2-3|TRBD2|16|TRBV4-1|-
CASSQVSGRMADTQYF
TGCGCCAGCAGCCAAGTTAGCGGGAGAATGGCAGATACGCAGTATTTT
>TRBJ1-2|-|16|TRBV5-6|-
CASSFFPATANYGYTF
TGTGCCAGCAGCTTTTTTCCAGCAACAGCTAACTATGGCTACACCTTC
>TRBJ1-4|TRBD1|14|TRBV30|-
CAWSMTGGNEKLFF
TGTGCCTGGAGTATGACAGGGGGCAATGAAAAACTGTTTTTT